The 4 T cell receptor beta chains presented below share a single source sample, sequenced in a study of OX40 agonist ivuxolimab in advanced cancers. The library relied on the immunoSEQ multiplex PCR assay. TCRdb stores this immuneACCESS table with in-frame sequences only. Part of the clones is absent; in the studies checked, under half of the shortfall reflects unresolved V genes, and no reason is known for the rest. Present in this sample are tens of thousands of clones, roughly 70% of which were seen just once. The biggest ten clones account for about 20% of the sample. The sample in question was CD4+ or CD8+ T cells sorted from blood, obtained in a trial of the OX40 agonist ivuxolimab. The source is an adult with an advanced solid tumor such as melanoma, head and neck, liver or kidney cancer.

The gene calls are TRBV4-2 and TRBJ2-2; 10 bases line up with TRBD2. Germline assignment: CDR1 LGHNA and CDR2 YNFKEQ. Trimming took 0 bases from V and 6 from J; bases not matched to a gene: 7. The CDR3 is made up of 17 amino acids. CDR3 amino acids: CASSQEAGTSVAGELFF. As DNA, the CDR3 is TGTGCCAGCAGCCAAGAGGCCGGGACTAGCGTCGCCGGGGAGCTGTTTTTT.

J is TRBJ1-5 and V is TRBV5-4; possible D gene TRBD1, 6 bases. The germline V gene encodes CDR1 SGHNT and CDR2 YYREEE (reference sequence). The V end lost 4 bases, the J end lost 3 bases, and 14 bases lay between the germline ends. CDR3 length: 15 residues. The CDR3 spells CASSQGRHDNQPQHF. The CDR3 nucleotides are TGTGCCAGCAGCCAGGGGAGGCATGACAATCAGCCCCAGCATTTT.

The chain has TRBV4-1 and TRBJ1-2; weak D call: TRBD1 (5 bases). CDR3 size: 14 residues. Trimming left V 0 bases short and J 3 bases short, with 8 bases between. Germline V gene data show CDR1 as MGHRA and CDR2 as YSYEKL. CDR3 amino acids: CASSQESRDYGYTF. Written as DNA, the CDR3 is TGCGCCAGCAGCCAAGAGAGCAGGGACTATGGCTACACCTTC.

The chain links TRBV7-2 to TRBJ1-5, with D unclear. V gave up 5 bases and J gave up 0 bases, with 11 bases separating them. This CDR3 has 15 residues. Looked up from germline, CDR1 is SGHTA and CDR2 is FQGNSA. Here the CDR3 DNA reads TGTGCCAGCAGCCAAGGGTCCTATAGCAATCAGCCCCAGCATTTT. It yields the protein CASSQGSYSNQPQHF.